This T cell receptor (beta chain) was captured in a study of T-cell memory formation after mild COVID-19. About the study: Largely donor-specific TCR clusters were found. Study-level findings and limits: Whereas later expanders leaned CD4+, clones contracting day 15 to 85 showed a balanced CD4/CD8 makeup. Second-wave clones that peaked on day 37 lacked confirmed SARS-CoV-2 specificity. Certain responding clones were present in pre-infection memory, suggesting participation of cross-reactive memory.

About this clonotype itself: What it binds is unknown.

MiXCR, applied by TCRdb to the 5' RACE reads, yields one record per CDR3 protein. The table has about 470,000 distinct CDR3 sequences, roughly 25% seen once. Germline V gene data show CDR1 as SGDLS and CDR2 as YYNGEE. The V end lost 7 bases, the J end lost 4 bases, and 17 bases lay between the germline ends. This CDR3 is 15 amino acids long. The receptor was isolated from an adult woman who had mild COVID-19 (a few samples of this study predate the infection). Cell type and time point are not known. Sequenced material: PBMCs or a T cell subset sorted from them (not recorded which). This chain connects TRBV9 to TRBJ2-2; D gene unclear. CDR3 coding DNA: TGTGCCAGCCGAAGTACAGTTTCGACCACCGGGGAGCTGTTTTTT. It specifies CASRSTVSTTGELFF.